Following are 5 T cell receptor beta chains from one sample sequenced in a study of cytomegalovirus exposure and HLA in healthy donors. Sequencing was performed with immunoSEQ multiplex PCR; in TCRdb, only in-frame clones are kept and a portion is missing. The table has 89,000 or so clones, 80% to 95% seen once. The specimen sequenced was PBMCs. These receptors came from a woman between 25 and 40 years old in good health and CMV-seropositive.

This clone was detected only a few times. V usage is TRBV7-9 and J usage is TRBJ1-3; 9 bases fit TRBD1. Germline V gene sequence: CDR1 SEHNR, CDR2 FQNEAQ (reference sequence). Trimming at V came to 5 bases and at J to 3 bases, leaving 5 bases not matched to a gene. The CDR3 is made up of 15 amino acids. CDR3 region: CASSTYRGLGNTIYF. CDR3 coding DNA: TGTGCCAGCAGCACCTACAGGGGGCTTGGAAACACCATATATTTT.

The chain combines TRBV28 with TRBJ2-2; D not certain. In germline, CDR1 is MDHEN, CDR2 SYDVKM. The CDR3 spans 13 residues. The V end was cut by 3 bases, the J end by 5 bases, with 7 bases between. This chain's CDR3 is CASSFLRTGELFF. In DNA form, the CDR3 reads TGTGCCAGCAGTTTTTTGAGAACCGGGGAGCTGTTTTTT.

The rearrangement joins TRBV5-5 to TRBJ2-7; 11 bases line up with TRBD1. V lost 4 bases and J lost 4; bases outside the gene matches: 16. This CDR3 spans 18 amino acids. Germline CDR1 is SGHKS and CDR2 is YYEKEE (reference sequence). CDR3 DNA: TGTGCCAGCAGCACCAGGGGTACCGGGACAGGGGGGAAGTACGAGCAGTACTTC. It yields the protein CASSTRGTGTGGKYEQYF.

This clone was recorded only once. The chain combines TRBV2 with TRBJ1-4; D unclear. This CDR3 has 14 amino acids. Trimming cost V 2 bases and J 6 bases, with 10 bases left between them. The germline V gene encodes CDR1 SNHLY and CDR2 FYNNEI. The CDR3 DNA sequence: TGTGCCAGCAGTGAATGGACTAATCATGAAAAACTGTTTTTT. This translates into CASSEWTNHEKLFF.

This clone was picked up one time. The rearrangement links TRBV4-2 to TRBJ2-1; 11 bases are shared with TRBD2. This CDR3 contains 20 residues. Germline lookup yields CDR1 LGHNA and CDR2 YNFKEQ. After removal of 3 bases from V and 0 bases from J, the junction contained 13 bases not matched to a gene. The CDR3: CASSQPWGLAETSSYNEQFF. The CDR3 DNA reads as TGTGCCAGCAGCCAGCCCTGGGGACTAGCGGAGACTAGCTCCTACAATGAGCAGTTCTTC.